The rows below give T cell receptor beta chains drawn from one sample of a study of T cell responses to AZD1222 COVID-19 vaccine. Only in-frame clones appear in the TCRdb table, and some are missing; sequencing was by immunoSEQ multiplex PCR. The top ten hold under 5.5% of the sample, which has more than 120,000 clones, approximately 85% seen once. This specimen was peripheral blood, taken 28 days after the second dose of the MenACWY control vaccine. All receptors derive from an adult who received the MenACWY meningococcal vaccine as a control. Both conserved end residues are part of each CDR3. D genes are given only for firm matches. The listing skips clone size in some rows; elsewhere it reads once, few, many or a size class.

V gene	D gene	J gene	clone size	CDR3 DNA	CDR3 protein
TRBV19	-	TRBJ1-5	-	TGTGCCAGTAGCCGGGATAGTTCGGGATCCCGAAGCAATCAGCCCCAGCATTTT	CASSRDSSGSRSNQPQHF
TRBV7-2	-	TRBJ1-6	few	TGTGCCAGCAGCTTAGTCGCTCTTGCCCTCCACTTT	CASSLVALALHF
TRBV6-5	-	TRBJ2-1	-	TGTGCCAGCAGTTACACGCCGGGGGGCCCCTTGTATGAGCAGTTCTTC	CASSYTPGGPLYEQFF
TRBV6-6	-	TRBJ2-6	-	TGTGCCAGCACGGGCAGGGGCTCTGGGGCCAACGTCCTGACTTTC	CASTGRGSGANVLTF
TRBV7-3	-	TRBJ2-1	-	TGTGCCAGCAGCTTAGGGATGGGGATCGCCTACAATGAGCAGTTCTTC	CASSLGMGIAYNEQFF
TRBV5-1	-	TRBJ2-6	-	TGCGCCAGCAGCTTGCCGGGGGGCGGGACTGGGGCCAACGTCCTGACTTTC	CASSLPGGGTGANVLTF
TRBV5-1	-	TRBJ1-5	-	TGCGCCAGCAGCCTGGGGGTCAATCAGCCCCAGCATTTT	CASSLGVNQPQHF
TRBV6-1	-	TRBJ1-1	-	TGTGCCAGCAGTGAAGTCAGGCAGAACTCTATGAACACTGAAGCTTTCTTT	CASSEVRQNSMNTEAFF
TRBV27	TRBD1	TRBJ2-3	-	TGTGCCAGCAGTGGGACAGGGAGGGGGATTGATACGCAGTATTTT	CASSGTGRGIDTQYF
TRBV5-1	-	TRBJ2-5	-	TGCGCCAGCAGCTTGGAGGGTGGAGAGACCCAGTACTTC	CASSLEGGETQYF
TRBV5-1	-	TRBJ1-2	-	TGCGCCAGCAGCTGGGACAAAATTGGCTACACCTTC	CASSWDKIGYTF
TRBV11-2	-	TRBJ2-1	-	TGTGCCAGCCGTAGCGTCAGCACCTACAATGAGCAGTTCTTC	CASRSVSTYNEQFF
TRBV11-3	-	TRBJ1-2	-	TGTGCCAGCAGCCCTAGGGATAGGCCAGCGCATGGCTACACCTTC	CASSPRDRPAHGYTF
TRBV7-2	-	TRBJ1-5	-	TGTGCCAGCAGCTCTTATAATCTCGGGGAGCCCCAGCATTTT	CASSSYNLGEPQHF
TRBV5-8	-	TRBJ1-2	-	TGTGCCAGCAGCCTCGAAGCGGGAGCGAGGCCTGGCTACACCTTC	CASSLEAGARPGYTF
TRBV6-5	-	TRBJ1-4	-	TGTGCCAGCAGGCGTGAGGGGGGAGCTAATGAAAAACTGTTTTTT	CASRREGGANEKLFF
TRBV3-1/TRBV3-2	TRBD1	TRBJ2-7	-	TGTGCCAGCAGCCAAGCAACAGGGGGCTCGTACGAGCAGTACTTC	CASSQATGGSYEQYF
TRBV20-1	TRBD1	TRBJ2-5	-	TGCAGTGCTCCATCAGGGGGGACCCAGTACTTC	CSAPSGGTQYF
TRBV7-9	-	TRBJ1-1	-	TGTGCCAGCAGCGAAGGGCCCTTCACTGAAGCTTTCTTT	CASSEGPFTEAFF
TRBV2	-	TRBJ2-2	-	TGTGCCAGCAGTGAAGCGGGAGTACGGACCGGGGAGCTGTTTTTT	CASSEAGVRTGELFF
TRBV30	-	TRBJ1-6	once	TGTGCCTGGAGTGTGGGAGCTTCTCTCCACTTT	CAWSVGASLHF
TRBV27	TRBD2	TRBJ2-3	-	TGTGCCAGCAGTTTTAGGGCTAGCGGGGGGAGGACAGATACGCAGTATTTT	CASSFRASGGRTDTQYF
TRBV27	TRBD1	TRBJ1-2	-	TGTGCCAGCAAGACCGTTCGACAGGGTGCCTACACCTTC	CASKTVRQGAYTF
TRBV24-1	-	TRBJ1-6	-	TGTGCCACCAGTGCTGCGGGAGGAGAATCACCCCTCCACTTT	CATSAAGGESPLHF
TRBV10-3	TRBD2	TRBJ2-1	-	TGTGCCATCAGTGAGTTGTCGGCTAGCGGGGGCAATGAGCAGTTCTTC	CAISELSASGGNEQFF
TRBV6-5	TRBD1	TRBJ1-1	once	TGTGCCAGCAGTTCCTGGACAGGGGACACTGAAGCTTTCTTT	CASSSWTGDTEAFF
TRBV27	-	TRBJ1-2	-	TGTGCCAGCAGTTTAGGCCCCTCAAGGGATGGCTACACCTTC	CASSLGPSRDGYTF
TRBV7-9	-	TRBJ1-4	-	TGTGCCAGCAGCTTAATGAATGAAAAACTGTTTTTT	CASSLMNEKLFF
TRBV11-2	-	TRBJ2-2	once	TGTGCCAGCAGCCCCCGGAGGTTAGCGATACTCACCGGGGAGCTGTTTTTT	CASSPRRLAILTGELFF
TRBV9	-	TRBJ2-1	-	TGTGCCAGCAGCGTACGCCTAGGGCTCTACAATGAGCAGTTCTTC	CASSVRLGLYNEQFF
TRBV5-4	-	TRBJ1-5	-	TGTGCCAGCAGCTTGGGGGCACCCGATAGCAATCAGCCCCAGCATTTT	CASSLGAPDSNQPQHF
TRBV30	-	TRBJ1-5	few	TGTGCCTGGAGTGAAGTGGCCGCGAATCAGCCCCAGCATTTT	CAWSEVAANQPQHF
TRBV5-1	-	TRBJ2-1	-	TGCGCCAGCAGCTTATACGCGACGGCGTCCTACAATGAGCAGTTCTTC	CASSLYATASYNEQFF